The entry that follows covers one TCR beta chain sequence. Its antigen is unknown. CDR1 is SGHAT and CDR2 is FQNNGV in the germline V gene. This CDR3 contains 14 residues. V lost 1 base and J lost 6, with 9 bases in between. These data come from a study of cytomegalovirus exposure and HLA in healthy donors. General study results and limits: Sequencing depth roughly uniform across donors was assumed in presence/absence analyses. In terms of immune exposure information, only CMV serostatus was available. There were a few CMV-associated chains whose specificity for CMV antigens was confirmed in vitro. In an earlier analysis, productive rearrangement rates for most beta V segments clustered near 87% or 30%.

A multiplex PCR was run with 60 Vbeta primers and 13 Jbeta primers. The method was immunoSEQ multiplex PCR; TCRdb's version includes in-frame clones alone and lacks a portion of them. The sample lists about 250,000 clones; about 66% were seen once. Sequencing input: PBMCs. This chain uses TRBV11-2 with TRBJ2-2; D gene ambiguous. This sequence originates from a female donor in good health and CMV-seronegative. The CDR3 sequence: CASSLVSRSGELFF. CDR3 sequence (DNA): TGTGCCAGCAGCTTAGTTTCTAGGTCCGGGGAGCTGTTTTTT.